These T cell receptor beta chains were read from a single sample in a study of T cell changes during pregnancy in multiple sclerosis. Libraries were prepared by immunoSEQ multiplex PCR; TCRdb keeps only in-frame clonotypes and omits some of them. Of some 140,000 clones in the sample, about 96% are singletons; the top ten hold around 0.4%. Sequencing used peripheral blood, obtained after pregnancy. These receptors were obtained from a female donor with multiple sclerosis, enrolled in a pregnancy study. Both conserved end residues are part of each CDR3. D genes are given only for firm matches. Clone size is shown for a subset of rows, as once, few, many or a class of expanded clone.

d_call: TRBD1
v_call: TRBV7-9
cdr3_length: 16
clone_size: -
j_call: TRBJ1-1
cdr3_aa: CASSSTGAPMNTEAFF
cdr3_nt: TGTGCCAGCAGCTCGACAGGGGCGCCAATGAACACTGAAGCTTTCTTT

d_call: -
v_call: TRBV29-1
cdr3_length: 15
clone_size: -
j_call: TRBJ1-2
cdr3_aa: CSVVNLRGGRESYTF
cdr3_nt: TGCAGCGTTGTGAACCTTCGGGGGGGTCGAGAGAGCTACACCTTC

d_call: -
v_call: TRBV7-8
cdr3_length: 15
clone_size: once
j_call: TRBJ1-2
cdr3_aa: CASSLGAGRNYGYTF
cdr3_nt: TGTGCCAGCAGCTTAGGGGCAGGGAGGAACTATGGCTACACCTTC

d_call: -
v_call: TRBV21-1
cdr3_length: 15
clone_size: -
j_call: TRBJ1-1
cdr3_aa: CASSNPGRRNTEAFF
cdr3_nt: TGTGCCAGCAGCAACCCAGGCCGACGGAACACTGAAGCTTTCTTT

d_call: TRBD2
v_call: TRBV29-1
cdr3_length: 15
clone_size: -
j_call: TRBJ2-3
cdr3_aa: CSVATTSGRTDTQYF
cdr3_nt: TGCAGCGTTGCCACGACTAGCGGGCGCACAGATACGCAGTATTTT

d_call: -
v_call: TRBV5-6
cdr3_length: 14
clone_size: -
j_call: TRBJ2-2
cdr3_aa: CASSPTQGSGELFF
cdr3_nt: TGTGCCAGCAGCCCCACTCAGGGATCCGGGGAGCTGTTTTTT

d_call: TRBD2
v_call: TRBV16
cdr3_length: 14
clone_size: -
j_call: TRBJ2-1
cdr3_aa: CASSRGLAVPGQFF
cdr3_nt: TGTGCCAGCAGCCGAGGACTAGCGGTCCCTGGGCAGTTCTTC

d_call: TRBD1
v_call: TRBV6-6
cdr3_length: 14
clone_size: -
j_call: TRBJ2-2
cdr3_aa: CASRDRPNTGELFF
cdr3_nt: TGTGCCAGCCGGGACAGACCGAACACCGGGGAGCTGTTTTTT

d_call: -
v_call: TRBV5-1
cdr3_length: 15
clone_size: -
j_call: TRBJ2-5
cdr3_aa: CASSLGGGGGETQYF
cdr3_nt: TGCGCCAGCAGCTTGGGCGGAGGAGGTGGAGAGACCCAGTACTTC

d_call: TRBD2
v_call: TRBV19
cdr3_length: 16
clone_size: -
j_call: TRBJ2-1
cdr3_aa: CASSTPSGRGHNEQFF
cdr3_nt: TGTGCCAGTAGTACCCCCAGCGGGAGGGGCCACAATGAGCAGTTCTTC

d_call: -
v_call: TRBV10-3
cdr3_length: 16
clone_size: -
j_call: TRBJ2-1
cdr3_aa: CAISEHTTQGGNEQFF
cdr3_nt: TGTGCCATCAGTGAACATACTACCCAGGGAGGCAATGAGCAGTTCTTC